The 23 T cell receptor beta chains presented below share a single source sample, sequenced in a study of Graves' ophthalmopathy and Graves' hyperthyroidism. Amplified material comprised TCR beta CDR3 regions derived from RNA transcripts. HTBI primers primed a first-round RT-PCR, and a second-round multiplex PCR followed. In TCRdb, the multiplex PCR reads were re-called with MiXCR into one record per CDR3 protein. The top ten hold around 3% of the sample, which has hundreds of thousands of distinct CDR3 sequences, over 20% seen once. The specimen was peripheral blood. These receptors were taken from a woman younger than 30 with stable Graves' hyperthyroidism.

J is TRBJ2-7 and V is TRBV7-2, with D perhaps being TRBD1 or TRBD2 (5 bases each). CDR3 length equals 15 residues. Trimming took 5 bases from V and 2 from J, leaving 16 bases between them. In germline, CDR1 is SGHTA, CDR2 FQGNSA. CDR3 residues: CASSIPPGRPYEQYF. Written as DNA, the CDR3 is TGTGCCAGCAGCATTCCCCCGGGACGCCCCTACGAGCAGTACTTC.

This clonotype has at least ten counts. The CDR3 DNA is TGTGCCAGCAGTGAAGCGCTCCCTCAAGCTTTCTTT. Translating gives CASSEALPQAFF. The chain joins TRBV6-1 to TRBJ1-1; D remains unclear. The germline V gene has CDR1 MNHNS and CDR2 SASEGT. V lost 0 bases and J 9 bases, leaving 8 bases between the germline ends. This CDR3 comprises 12 residues.

This clonotype was seen at least ten times. The chain employs TRBV6-1 and TRBJ1-5; D may be TRBD1 (5 bases). This CDR3 comprises 15 residues. Deletions cut 6 bases from V and 0 bases from J, with 12 bases between. CDR1 and CDR2 from the germline V gene are MNHNS and SASEGT. In DNA, the CDR3 is TGTGCCAGCAGCGGGGGGATATCTAGCAATCAGCCCCAGCATTTT. Its translation is CASSGGISSNQPQHF.

This clonotype occurred many times. The chain is built from TRBV30 and TRBJ1-1, with 8 bases that match TRBD1. Germline assignment: CDR1 GTSNPN and CDR2 SVGIG (reference sequence). The junction had 15 bases not matched to a gene; V was cut back by 3 bases and J by 12 bases. The CDR3 has 14 amino acids. In DNA form, the CDR3 reads TGTGCCTGGAGACCTGATGGCCAGGGGGCTCAGTCTTTCTTT. It encodes CAWRPDGQGAQSFF.

This chain's CDR3 is CASRRITEREQYF. The CDR3 nucleotides are TGTGCCAGCAGACGGATTACGGAAAGGGAGCAGTACTTC. The gene calls are TRBV11-2 and TRBJ2-7; D is unclear. This CDR3 has 13 amino acids. V lost 6 bases to trimming and J lost 7 bases, with 16 bases between them. Germline V gene lookup returns CDR1 SGHAT and CDR2 FQNNGV. Full variable domain (remainder filled in from reference TRBV11-2 and TRBJ2-7): EAGVAQSPRYKIIEKRQSVAFWCNPISGHATLYWYQQILGQGPKLLIQFQNNGVVDDSQLPKDRFSAERLKGVDSTLKIQPAKLEDSAVYLCASRRITEREQYFGPGTRLTVT.

This clonotype was observed a handful of times. The chain has TRBV3-1 and TRBJ2-7; D remains unclear. V was clipped by 1 base and J by 6 bases, with 13 bases between them. Germline CDR1 is LGHDT and CDR2 is YNNKEL (reference sequence). CDR3 length: 14 residues. The CDR3 region is CASSQAQGIGEQYF. The CDR3 region has the DNA TGTGCCAGCAGCCAAGCACAAGGGATAGGCGAGCAGTACTTC.

This clonotype was detected ten times or more. V usage is TRBV19 and J usage is TRBJ1-1, with a tentative D call TRBD1 (5 bases). The CDR3 length is 15 residues. CDR1 and CDR2 (germline): LNHDA, SQIVND (reference sequence). Trimming removed 6 bases from V and 1 base from J, with 15 bases in between. In DNA form, the CDR3 reads TGTGCCAGTAGAATCCGAATGGGGCCGAACACTGAAGCTTTCTTT. Amino acids: CASRIRMGPNTEAFF. Supplemented by reference TRBV19 and TRBJ1-1, the full variable domain reads DGGITQSPKYLFRKEGQNVTLSCEQNLNHDAMYWYRQDPGQGLRLIYYSQIVNDFQKGDIAEGYSVSREKKESFPLTVTSAQKNPTAFYLCASRIRMGPNTEAFFGQGTRLTVV.

In its sample, this clonotype was seen many times. This chain uses TRBV30 with TRBJ2-3; either TRBD1 or TRBD2 may supply D (6 bases each). Trimming removed 3 bases at V and 5 bases at J, with 21 bases between. Germline V gives CDR1 GTSNPN, CDR2 SVGIG (reference sequence). This CDR3 spans 16 amino acids. CDR3 loop: CAWRRRGARPGDTQYF. CDR3 in DNA: TGTGCCTGGAGACGGAGGGGGGCTCGACCGGGAGATACGCAGTATTTT.

As to this clonotype: It may be a read error: a sequence one base away is much more abundant. The chain employs TRBV19 and TRBJ1-1; possibly TRBD1 for D (6 bases). The length of the CDR3 is 16 residues. Germline CDR1 LNHDA, CDR2 SQIVND (reference sequence). The CDR3 coding sequence is TGTGCCAGTAGTTTTCGGGGCCACCCTGGGGACACTGAAGCTTGCTTT. This sequence encodes CASSFRGHPGDTEACF.

The chain uses TRBV20-1 and TRBJ1-5; TRBD1 is a possible D gene (6 bases). This CDR3 comprises 14 residues. Germline V lookup: CDR1 DFQATT, CDR2 SNEGSKA (reference sequence). The V gene lost 3 bases and the J gene lost 3 bases, with 12 bases spanning the gap. The CDR3 DNA is TGCAGTGCTAGCTCCGGACAGCCCAATCAGCCCCAGCATTTT. It specifies CSASSGQPNQPQHF.

Many counts were recorded for this clonotype. J is TRBJ1-1 and V is TRBV6-5, with 8 bases aligning to TRBD1. This CDR3 contains 11 residues. Unmatched junction bases numbered 3, after V lost 6 bases and J lost 9 bases. Germline V gene lookup returns CDR1 MNHEY and CDR2 SVGAGI. This CDR3 is CASSRTGKAFF. As DNA, the CDR3 is TGTGCCAGCAGCCGGACAGGGAAAGCTTTCTTT.

The V call is TRBV24-1, the J call TRBJ2-7, with D unclear. Trimming removed 3 bases from V and 3 bases from J, with 8 bases in between. The germline V gene has CDR1 KGHDR and CDR2 SFDVKD. The CDR3 sequence is 13 residues long. The CDR3 spells CATSDPPGYEQYF. CDR3 sequence (DNA): TGTGCCACCAGTGATCCTCCGGGCTACGAGCAGTACTTC.

This clonotype was counted ten times or more. The rearrangement links TRBV6-5 to TRBJ1-2, with D possibly matching TRBD1 (5 bases). This CDR3 has 15 amino acids. Trimming left V 6 bases short and J 3 bases short, with 17 bases between. CDR1 and CDR2 from the germline V gene are MNHEY and SVGAGI. The CDR3 DNA sequence: TGTGCCAGCAGCGCAGGGCGGCAGGGATACTATGGCTACACCTTC. Protein sequence: CASSAGRQGYYGYTF.

This clonotype occurred a few times. The CDR3 is CASSLVGGGPETQYF. The CDR3 DNA follows: TGTGCCAGCAGCTTAGTAGGAGGGGGGCCGGAGACCCAGTACTTC. The chain carries TRBV7-2 and TRBJ2-5, with D possibly being TRBD1 or TRBD2 (6 bases each). Per the germline V gene, CDR1 is SGHTA and CDR2 is FQGNSA. Trimming cost V 1 base and J 5 bases, with 14 bases left between them. The CDR3 is 15 residues long.

This clonotype was observed many times. The J gene is TRBJ2-4, the V gene TRBV18; D is unclear. Trimming took off 5 bases at V and 4 bases at J, with 6 bases between the two ends. Looked up from germline, CDR1 is KGHSH and CDR2 is LQKENI. The CDR3 extends over 12 amino acids. CDR3 region: CASSLTKNIQYF. CDR3 nucleotides: TGTGCCAGCTCATTGACGAAAAACATTCAGTACTTC.

The table lists this clonotype with many counts. The CDR3 DNA follows: TGTGCCAGCAGCTTATCGGGGGTTGCTGGGCAGACCCAGTACTTC. It is translated as CASSLSGVAGQTQYF. This chain links TRBV7-9 with TRBJ2-5, with D maybe TRBD2 (6 bases). V was trimmed by 2 bases and J by 6 bases, leaving 16 bases between them. The germline gives CDR1 SEHNR, CDR2 FQNEAQ (reference sequence). This CDR3 contains 15 residues. The entire variable domain, with the rest obtained from reference TRBV7-9 and TRBJ2-5, is as follows: DTGVSQNPRHKITKRGQNVTFRCDPISEHNRLYWYRQTLGQGPEFLTYFQNEAQLEKSRLLSDRFSAERPKGSFSTLEIQRTEQGDSAMYLCASSLSGVAGQTQYFGPGTRLLVL.

V is TRBV7-6 and J is TRBJ2-2, with D possibly being TRBD1 (6 bases). V dropped 5 bases and J dropped 4 bases, with 17 bases sitting between them. This CDR3 has 16 residues. Germline V gene sequence: CDR1 SGHVS, CDR2 FNYEAQ. CDR3 loop: CASSPGTPVLTGELFF. The CDR3 nucleotides are TGTGCCAGCAGCCCCGGGACACCTGTTCTCACCGGGGAGCTGTTTTTT.

This clonotype was recorded many times. This chain links TRBV12-3 or TRBV12-4 with TRBJ1-1, with 7 positions matching TRBD1. The J segment lost 6 bases and the V segment lost 4 bases, leaving 5 bases of the junction unmatched. This CDR3 has 13 residues. The CDR3, as DNA: TGTGCCAGCAGTTCCGGGACAGCCGCTGAAGCTTTCTTT. Encoded protein: CASSSGTAAEAFF.

V is TRBV30 and J is TRBJ1-6; 8 bases match TRBD1. Germline V gene lookup returns CDR1 GTSNPN and CDR2 SVGIG (reference sequence). After removal of 1 base from V and 10 bases from J, the junction contained 6 bases not matched to a gene. This CDR3 is 14 amino acids long. The CDR3 coding sequence is TGTGCCTGGAGTGGACAGGGGCGGAGCTCACCCCTCCACTTT. Protein: CAWSGQGRSSPLHF. Complete variable domain (other parts from reference TRBV30 and TRBJ1-6): SQTIHQWPATLVQPVGSPLSLECTVEGTSNPNLYWYRQAAGRGLQLLFYSVGIGQISSEVPQNLSASRPQDRQFILSSKKLLLSDSGFYLCAWSGQGRSSPLHFGNGTRLTVT.

This clonotype was observed many times. The chain recombines TRBV12-3 or TRBV12-4 with TRBJ1-2; unclear D gene. CDR3 length equals 12 residues. Trimming cost V 8 bases and J 0 bases, with 7 bases left between them. The CDR3 region is CASGNSNYGYTF. The CDR3 DNA reads as TGTGCCAGCGGAAACTCTAACTATGGCTACACCTTC.

This clonotype was seen a handful of times. The rearrangement joins TRBV29-1 to TRBJ2-7; D perhaps matches TRBD1 (6 bases). V lost 3 bases and J lost 0, with 9 bases in between. CDR1 and CDR2 (germline): SQVTM, ANQGSEA. The CDR3 covers 13 residues. The CDR3 bases are TGCAGCGTTGAGGGACAATTCTCCTACGAGCAGTACTTC. Translation: CSVEGQFSYEQYF.

The sample holds a few counts of this clonotype. This chain connects TRBV30 to TRBJ1-1, with 12 bases that match TRBD1. This CDR3 spans 16 amino acids. Unmatched junction bases numbered 11, after V lost 5 bases and J lost 4 bases. Germline loops: CDR1 GTSNPN, CDR2 SVGIG (reference sequence). Here the CDR3 reads CAWRIRDRGPGTEAFF. DNA of the CDR3: TGTGCCTGGCGAATCCGGGACAGGGGGCCGGGCACTGAAGCTTTCTTT.

This clonotype has at least ten counts. V and J are TRBV4-1 and TRBJ2-7, with D tentatively TRBD1 (5 bases). Germline V gene lookup returns CDR1 MGHRA and CDR2 YSYEKL. Trimming took 4 bases from V and 7 from J, leaving 14 bases between them. This CDR3 has 13 residues. In DNA, the CDR3 is TGCGCCAGCAGCCTTAGGCCAGGGTTTGAGCAGTACTTC. This gives the protein CASSLRPGFEQYF.